This T cell receptor (beta chain) was documented in a study of blood T cell repertoires in COVID-19. Overall study context: Material from acute and convalescent COVID-19 was sourced from the United States, Italy and Spain. The cDNA or gDNA used as material had been derived from T cells, B-cell-depleted T cells, or PBMCs.

In Seattle, patients joined the study during active infection and were tracked longitudinally. In the study's own analysis: It was from reference gene primer amplification that nucleated cell counts were estimated. Data came from immunoSEQ multiplex PCR; TCRdb stores just in-frame clones and leaves some out. V and J calls and clone size are as listed in that table; D and trimming were resolved from the DNA. The table records fewer than 450,000 clones, 85% to 90% of them present only once. Per the germline V gene, CDR1 is WSHSY and CDR2 is SAAADI. V shed 6 bases, J shed 9 bases, and the junction held 9 bases outside the gene matches. The CDR3 has 14 residues.

The receptor was derived from a woman in her 70s with COVID-19, enrolled during active disease. The chain carries TRBV10-2 and TRBJ2-1, with 9 nucleotides matching TRBD1. The sample was peripheral blood. In DNA form, the CDR3 reads TGCGCCAGCAGGGGGACAGGGTCACAATTTGAGCAGTTCTTC. Amino acid sequence: CASRGTGSQFEQFF.